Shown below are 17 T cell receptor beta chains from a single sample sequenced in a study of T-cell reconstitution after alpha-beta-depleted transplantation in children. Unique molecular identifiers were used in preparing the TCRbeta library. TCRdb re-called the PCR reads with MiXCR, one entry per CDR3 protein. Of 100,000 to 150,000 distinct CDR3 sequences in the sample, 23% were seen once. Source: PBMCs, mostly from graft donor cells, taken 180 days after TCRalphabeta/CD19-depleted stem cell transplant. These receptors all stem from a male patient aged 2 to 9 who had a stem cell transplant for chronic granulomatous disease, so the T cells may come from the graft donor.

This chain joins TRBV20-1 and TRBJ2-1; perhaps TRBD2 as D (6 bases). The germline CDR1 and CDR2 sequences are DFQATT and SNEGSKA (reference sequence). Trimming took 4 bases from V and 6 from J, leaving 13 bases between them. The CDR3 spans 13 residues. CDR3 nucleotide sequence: TGCAGTGCTATGGGGCTAGCGAGCAATGAGCAGTTCTTC. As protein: CSAMGLASNEQFF.

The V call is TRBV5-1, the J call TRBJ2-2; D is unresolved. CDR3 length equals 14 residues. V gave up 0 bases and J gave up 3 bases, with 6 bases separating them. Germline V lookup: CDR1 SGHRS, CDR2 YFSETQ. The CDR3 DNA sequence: TGCGCCAGCAGCTTGGTGGCACACACCGGGGAGCTGTTTTTT. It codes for CASSLVAHTGELFF.

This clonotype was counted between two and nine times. DNA of the CDR3: TGTGCCAGCAGTTTAGAGACAGGGGGAGGTCGGCCCCAGCATTTT. Translation: CASSLETGGGRPQHF. V is TRBV12-3 or TRBV12-4 and J is TRBJ1-5; TRBD1 agrees at 9 bases. The CDR3 totals 15 residues. V gave up 1 base and J gave up 9 bases; unmatched junction bases: 7.

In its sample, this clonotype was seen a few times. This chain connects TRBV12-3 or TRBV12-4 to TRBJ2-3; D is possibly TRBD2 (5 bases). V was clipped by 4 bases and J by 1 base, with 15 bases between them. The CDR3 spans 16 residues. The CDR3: CASSSLDWLRTDTQYF. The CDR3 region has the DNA TGTGCCAGCAGTTCCTTGGACTGGCTCCGCACAGATACGCAGTATTTT.

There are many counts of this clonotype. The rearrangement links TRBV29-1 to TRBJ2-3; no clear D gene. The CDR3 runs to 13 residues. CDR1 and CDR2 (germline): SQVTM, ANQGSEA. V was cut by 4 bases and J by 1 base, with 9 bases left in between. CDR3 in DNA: TGCAGCGTTGTATTCTGGGGCACAGATACGCAGTATTTT. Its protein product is CSVVFWGTDTQYF.

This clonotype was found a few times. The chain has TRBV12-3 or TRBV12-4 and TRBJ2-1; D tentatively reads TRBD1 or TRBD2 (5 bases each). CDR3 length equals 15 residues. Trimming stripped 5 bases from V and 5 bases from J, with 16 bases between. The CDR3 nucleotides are TGTGCCAGCAGTCCAACCGGGACGTTGAACAATGAGCAGTTCTTC. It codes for CASSPTGTLNNEQFF.

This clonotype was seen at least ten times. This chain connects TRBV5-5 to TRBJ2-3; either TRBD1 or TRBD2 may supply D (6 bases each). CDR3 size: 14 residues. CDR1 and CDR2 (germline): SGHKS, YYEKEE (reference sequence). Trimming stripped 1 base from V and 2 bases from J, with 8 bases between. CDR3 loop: CASSLRGDTDTQYF. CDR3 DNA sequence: TGTGCCAGCAGCTTGAGGGGGGACACAGATACGCAGTATTTT.

CDR3 region: CASTPALTAPPVHGNTIYF. The CDR3 bases are TGTGCCAGCACCCCCGCTCTGACAGCACCTCCCGTGCACGGAAACACCATATATTTT. J is TRBJ1-3 and V is TRBV12-3 or TRBV12-4; tentatively, D is TRBD1 (5 bases). V was trimmed by 7 bases and J by 4 bases, leaving 29 bases between them. The CDR3 is 19 amino acids.

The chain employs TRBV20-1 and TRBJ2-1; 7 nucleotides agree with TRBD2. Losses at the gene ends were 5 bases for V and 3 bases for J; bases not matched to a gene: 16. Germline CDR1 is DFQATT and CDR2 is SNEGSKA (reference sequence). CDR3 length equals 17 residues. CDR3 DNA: TGCAGTGCTCCAGGACTAGAGGGATACGCAAACTACAATGAGCAGTTCTTC. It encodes CSAPGLEGYANYNEQFF.

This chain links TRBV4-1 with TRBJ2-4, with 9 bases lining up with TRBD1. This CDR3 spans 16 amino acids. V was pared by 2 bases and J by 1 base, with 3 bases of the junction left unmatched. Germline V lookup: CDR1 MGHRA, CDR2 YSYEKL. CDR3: CASSQLTGGAKNIQYF. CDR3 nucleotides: TGCGCCAGCAGCCAACTGACAGGGGGGGCCAAAAACATTCAGTACTTC.

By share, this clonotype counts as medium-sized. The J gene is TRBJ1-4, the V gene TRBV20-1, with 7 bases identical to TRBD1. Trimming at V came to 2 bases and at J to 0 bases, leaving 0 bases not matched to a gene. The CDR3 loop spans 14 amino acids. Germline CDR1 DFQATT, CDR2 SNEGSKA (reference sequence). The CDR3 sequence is CSARQGATNEKLFF. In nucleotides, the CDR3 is TGCAGTGCTAGACAGGGGGCAACTAATGAAAAACTGTTTTTT.

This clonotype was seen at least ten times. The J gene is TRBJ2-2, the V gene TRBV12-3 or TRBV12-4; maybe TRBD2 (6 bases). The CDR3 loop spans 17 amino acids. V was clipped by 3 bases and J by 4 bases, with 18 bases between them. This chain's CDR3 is CASSFRFSGVGTGELFF. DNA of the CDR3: TGTGCCAGCAGTTTTCGGTTTTCGGGAGTGGGCACCGGGGAGCTGTTTTTT.

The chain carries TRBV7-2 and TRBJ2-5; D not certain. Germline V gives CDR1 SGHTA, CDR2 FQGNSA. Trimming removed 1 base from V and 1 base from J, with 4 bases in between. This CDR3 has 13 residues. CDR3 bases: TGTGCCAGCAGCTTAGAATTCCAAGAGACCCAGTACTTC. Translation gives CASSLEFQETQYF.

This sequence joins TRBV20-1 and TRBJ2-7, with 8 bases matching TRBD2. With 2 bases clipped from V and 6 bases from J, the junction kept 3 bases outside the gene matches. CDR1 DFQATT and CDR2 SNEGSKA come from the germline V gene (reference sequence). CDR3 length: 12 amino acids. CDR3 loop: CSARIGGGEQYF. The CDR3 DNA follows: TGCAGTGCTAGAATCGGGGGGGGCGAGCAGTACTTC.

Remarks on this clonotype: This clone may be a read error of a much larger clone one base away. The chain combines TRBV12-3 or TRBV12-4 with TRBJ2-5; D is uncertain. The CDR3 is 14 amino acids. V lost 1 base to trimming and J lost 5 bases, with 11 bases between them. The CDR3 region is CASSLDNFAETQYF. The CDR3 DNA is TGTGCCAGCAGTTTAGATAATTTCGCGGAGACCCAGTACTTC.

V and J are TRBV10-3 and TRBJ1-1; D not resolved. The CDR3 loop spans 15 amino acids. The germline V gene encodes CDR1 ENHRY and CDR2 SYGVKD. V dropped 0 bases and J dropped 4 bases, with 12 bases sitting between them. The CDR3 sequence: CAISESIGNPTEAFF. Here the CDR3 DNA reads TGTGCCATCAGTGAGTCGATAGGGAACCCCACTGAAGCTTTCTTT.

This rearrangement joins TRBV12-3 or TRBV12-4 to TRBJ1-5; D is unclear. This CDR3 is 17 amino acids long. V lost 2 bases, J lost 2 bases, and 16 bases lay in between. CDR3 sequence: CASSLSLMQDGNQPQHF. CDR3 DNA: TGTGCCAGCAGTTTATCCCTCATGCAGGACGGCAATCAGCCCCAGCATTTT.